Detailed here is one T cell receptor beta chain. The study drew participants aged about 18 to 95 years from approximately 23 US areas. Assignment of participants to cohorts was predicated upon participant-reported clinical history. In the authors' workflow: Nucleated cell number was recorded as an estimate derived from reference gene primer amplification. The protocol was immunoSEQ multiplex PCR, while the TCRdb copy is restricted to in-frame clones and leaves out a portion. V and J calls and clone size are those listed in that table; D and trimming were worked out from the DNA. Here the sample spans roughly 170,000 clones, 70% to 85% being singletons. This record belongs to a study of blood T cell repertoires in COVID-19. Study-level information: Nucleic acid was either cDNA or gDNA, and it came from T cells, B-cell-depleted T cells, or PBMCs.

Germline values: CDR1 MNHEY, CDR2 SVGAGI. Trimming cost V 5 bases and J 6 bases, with 15 bases left between them. The CDR3 consists of 14 residues. The specimen was PBMCs or T cells enriched from blood (not recorded which). This chain uses TRBV6-5 with TRBJ2-3, with D tentatively TRBD2 (5 bases). The sequence was obtained from a man aged 45-60 years who had recovered from COVID-19. The CDR3 nucleotides are TGTGCCAGCAGTCCACCGGCTAGCATGGATACGCAGTATTTT. It translates to CASSPPASMDTQYF.